This T cell receptor beta chain was identified in a study of T cell responses to AZD1222 COVID-19 vaccine. Study-wide context: Pooling was applied to second doses at about 4 or about 12 weeks.

Method: immunoSEQ multiplex PCR; TCRdb's copy keeps in-frame clones and lacks some. The sample holds around 120,000 clones, about 85% seen once. The sample consisted of peripheral blood, taken on day 0 of AZD1222 vaccination. The sequence was obtained from an adult in good health.

CDR3 loop: CAWSPGLAYEQYF. For the CDR3, the DNA is TGTGCCTGGTCCCCGGGACTAGCCTACGAGCAGTACTTC. V is TRBV30 and J is TRBJ2-7; 8 bases match TRBD2. Germline trimming cut 5 bases from V and 2 bases from J; bases unmatched to any gene: 5. The length of the CDR3 is 13 residues. Germline V gene data show CDR1 as GTSNPN and CDR2 as SVGIG (reference sequence).